These 27 T cell receptor beta chains were sequenced from one sample in a study of T cells after yellow fever vaccination. MiXCR, applied by TCRdb to the 5' RACE reads, yields one record per CDR3 protein. The data contain 340,000 or so distinct CDR3 sequences, around 13% of them singletons. This sample comprised CD4+ T cells sorted from PBMCs, obtained 15 days after the yellow fever booster vaccination. Receptors originate from a man younger than 30 who received the YFV17D yellow fever vaccine.

Only a few counts were recorded for this clonotype. This chain links TRBV2 with TRBJ1-5; D uncertain. The germline gives CDR1 SNHLY, CDR2 FYNNEI. There are 12 residues in the CDR3. V lost 4 bases, J lost 7 bases, and 8 bases lay in between. CDR3 residues: CASSGTDQPQHF. The CDR3 nucleotides read TGTGCCAGCAGTGGGACCGACCAGCCCCAGCATTTT.

This clonotype turned up a few times. The CDR3 DNA reads TGTGCCAGCAGCTCTTCTTCAACGACAGGATCCCAGCATTTT. This encodes CASSSSSTTGSQHF. The chain joins TRBV7-9 to TRBJ1-5; D is perhaps TRBD1 (6 bases). Trimming removed 4 bases from V and 11 bases from J, with 18 bases in between. Germline CDR1 is SEHNR and CDR2 is FQNEAQ (reference sequence). The CDR3 loop spans 14 amino acids.

This clonotype was recorded a few times. The chain combines TRBV7-9 with TRBJ2-3; D is uncertain. From germline, CDR1 is SEHNR and CDR2 FQNEAQ (reference sequence). This CDR3 region has 15 residues. Trimming pared 0 bases from V and 2 bases from J, leaving 9 bases between. CDR3 bases: TGTGCCAGCAGCTTAGCTAACCTCGACACAGATACGCAGTATTTT. Translation: CASSLANLDTDTQYF. Full variable domain (remainder filled in from reference TRBV7-9 and TRBJ2-3): DTGVSQNPRHKITKRGQNVTFRCDPISEHNRLYWYRQTLGQGPEFLTYFQNEAQLEKSRLLSDRFSAERPKGSFSTLEIQRTEQGDSAMYLCASSLANLDTDTQYFGPGTRLTVL.

This clonotype has just a few counts. The chain combines TRBV2 with TRBJ2-7; D ambiguous. Trimming took 1 base from V and 0 from J, leaving 7 bases between them. The germline gives CDR1 SNHLY, CDR2 FYNNEI. The length of the CDR3 is 14 residues. DNA for the CDR3: TGTGCCAGCAGTGAAGGAACAGCCTCCTACGAGCAGTACTTC. Its protein is CASSEGTASYEQYF.

As DNA, the CDR3 is TGTGCCAGCTCACCATTGGCGGGGGGGCGTTATGAGCAGTTCTTC. This sequence encodes CASSPLAGGRYEQFF. V gene TRBV18 combines with J gene TRBJ2-1; 9 nucleotides line up with TRBD2. Per the germline V gene, CDR1 is KGHSH and CDR2 is LQKENI. The CDR3 is 15 residues long. V was pared by 2 bases and J by 8 bases, with 7 bases of the junction left unmatched.

The gene calls are TRBV4-1 and TRBJ2-7; D may correspond to TRBD1 or TRBD2 (6 bases each). The CDR3 totals 18 residues. Trimming took off 2 bases at V and 0 bases at J, with 20 bases between the two ends. The germline V gene encodes CDR1 MGHRA and CDR2 YSYEKL. The CDR3, as DNA: TGCGCCAGCAGCCAACAGGCTCAAAAGGGGGGAAGCTCCTACGAGCAGTACTTC. This codes for CASSQQAQKGGSSYEQYF.

The chain has TRBV29-1 and TRBJ2-3; no firm D call. The CDR3 sequence is 16 residues long. CDR1 is SQVTM and CDR2 is ANQGSEA in the germline V gene. The germline V and J ends were trimmed by 6 bases and 2 bases, with 21 bases remaining between them. The CDR3: CSVEPLGGSFTDTQYF. The CDR3 DNA follows: TGCAGCGTGGAACCTTTGGGTGGCAGCTTCACAGATACGCAGTATTTT.

The rearrangement uses TRBV29-1 and TRBJ2-7; 7 bases line up with TRBD1. The ends lost 3 bases at V and 1 base at J; junction bases unmatched: 3. Germline CDR1 reads SQVTM; CDR2 reads ANQGSEA. The CDR3 runs 13 residues. CDR3 in DNA: TGCAGCGTTGACGCAGGGGGATCCTACGAGCAGTACTTC. Protein product: CSVDAGGSYEQYF.

This chain uses TRBV19 with TRBJ1-4; maybe TRBD1 (6 bases). The germline gives CDR1 LNHDA, CDR2 SQIVND (reference sequence). This CDR3 region has 13 residues. The V end was cut by 8 bases, the J end by 4 bases, with 11 bases between. CDR3 protein: CASLGQFNEKLFF. As DNA, the CDR3 is TGTGCCAGTCTCGGACAGTTTAATGAAAAACTGTTTTTT.

This clonotype showed up just a few times. The DNA of the CDR3 is TGTGCCAGCCGTAAGACTAGCCCAGGGACCCAGTACTTC. Protein sequence: CASRKTSPGTQYF. The rearrangement joins TRBV2 to TRBJ2-5, with 7 bases matching TRBD2. Germline V gene sequence: CDR1 SNHLY, CDR2 FYNNEI. V dropped 8 bases and J dropped 7; count of bases not matched to a gene: 10. The CDR3 totals 13 residues.

The V call is TRBV25-1, the J call TRBJ1-2, with D tentatively TRBD1 (5 bases). This CDR3 spans 14 amino acids. V was trimmed by 3 bases and J by 5 bases, leaving 13 bases between them. Looked up from germline, CDR1 is MGHDK and CDR2 is SYGVNS. The CDR3 loop reads CASSDTGTDYGYTF. In DNA form, the CDR3 reads TGTGCCAGCAGTGACACCGGGACTGATTATGGCTACACCTTC.

This clonotype has only a few counts. This rearrangement joins TRBV7-2 to TRBJ2-1; 9 bases align to TRBD2. The V gene's germline CDR1 is SGHTA and CDR2 FQGNSA. V was clipped by 5 bases and J by 0 bases; unmatched bases: 8. The CDR3 consists of 17 residues. CDR3 in DNA: TGTGCCAGCAGCAAACGGTTAGCGGGGGCCTCCTACAATGAGCAGTTCTTC. It yields the protein CASSKRLAGASYNEQFF.

In its sample, this clonotype was seen a few times. The chain is built from TRBV5-1 and TRBJ2-1; D unresolved. Per the germline V gene, CDR1 is SGHRS and CDR2 is YFSETQ. The CDR3 consists of 16 residues. Trimming removed 0 bases from V and 0 bases from J, with 10 bases in between. The CDR3 region has the DNA TGCGCCAGCAGCTTGGCCGTAATCCTCTCCTACAATGAGCAGTTCTTC. Its translation is CASSLAVILSYNEQFF.

The V gene is TRBV4-1, the J gene TRBJ2-5; 9 positions agree with TRBD1. Germline V gene sequence: CDR1 MGHRA, CDR2 YSYEKL. CDR3 length: 16 amino acids. The V and J ends lost 2 bases and 3 bases, in that order; junction bases with no gene match: 7. DNA of the CDR3: TGCGCCAGCAGCCAACGGGACAGGGCGTCGGAAGAGACCCAGTACTTC. It yields the protein CASSQRDRASEETQYF.

The chain links TRBV2 to TRBJ1-2, with D perhaps TRBD1 (6 bases). In germline, CDR1 is SNHLY, CDR2 FYNNEI. The CDR3 is 13 amino acids. Trimming removed 4 bases from V and 3 bases from J, with 9 bases in between. Here the CDR3 DNA reads TGTGCCAGCAGTGTGGGGACATACTATGGCTACACCTTC. Its translation: CASSVGTYYGYTF.

The rearrangement uses TRBV19 and TRBJ2-6, with 11 bases lining up with TRBD2. The CDR3 has 16 residues. Germline V lookup: CDR1 LNHDA, CDR2 SQIVND (reference sequence). Trimming removed 7 bases from V and 0 bases from J; junction bases left unmatched: 2. For the CDR3, the DNA is TGTGCCAGTACTCTAGCGGGGGGCTCTGGGGCCAACGTCCTGACTTTC. Its translation: CASTLAGGSGANVLTF.

The chain combines TRBV6-5 with TRBJ2-7, with TRBD2 identical over 7 bases. The CDR3 runs 12 residues. CDR1 MNHEY and CDR2 SVGAGI come from the germline V gene. V lost 10 bases and J lost 3; bases outside the gene matches: 6. The CDR3, as DNA: TGTGCCATCTCGCCGGGGGGCTACGAGCAGTACGTC. It encodes CAISPGGYEQYV.

There are many counts of this clonotype. V gene TRBV4-1 combines with J gene TRBJ2-1, with TRBD2 matching over 12 bases. The CDR3 runs to 18 residues. Germline V CDR1 and CDR2: MGHRA, YSYEKL. The ends lost 0 bases at V and 8 bases at J; junction bases unmatched: 11. The CDR3 spells CASSQDQTSGGISYEQFF. The CDR3 DNA follows: TGCGCCAGCAGCCAAGATCAGACTAGCGGGGGTATCAGTTATGAGCAGTTCTTC.

This chain uses TRBV28 with TRBJ2-5; the match to TRBD1 covers 8 bases. The CDR3 runs to 14 residues. V dropped 6 bases and J dropped 5; count of bases not matched to a gene: 8. CDR1 is MDHEN and CDR2 is SYDVKM in the germline V gene. The CDR3 DNA reads as TGTGCCAGCAGCACGACAGGGGTAGCGGAGACCCAGTACTTC. Translation: CASSTTGVAETQYF.

This clonotype appeared many times. The chain uses TRBV4-2 and TRBJ2-5; no reliable D call. The germline V gene has CDR1 LGHNA and CDR2 YNFKEQ. This CDR3 has 15 residues. V lost 4 bases, J lost 4 bases, and 16 bases lay in between. Here the CDR3 reads CASSPSMGSTETQYF. The CDR3 nucleotides read TGTGCCAGCAGCCCCTCGATGGGGTCTACAGAGACCCAGTACTTC.

The sample holds a few counts of this clonotype. The chain uses TRBV5-1 and TRBJ1-3; the D is unclear. Germline CDR1 and CDR2: SGHRS and YFSETQ. V was trimmed by 4 bases and J by 2 bases, leaving 13 bases between them. There are 15 residues in the CDR3. CDR3 in DNA: TGCGCCAGCAGCCCAAAGGTGGGAGCTGGAAACACCATATATTTT. This sequence encodes CASSPKVGAGNTIYF.

The chain recombines TRBV4-3 with TRBJ1-6; 8 bases map to TRBD1. This CDR3 is built from 16 residues. CDR1 is LGHNA and CDR2 is YSLEER in the germline V gene. V lost 1 base, J lost 15 bases, and 14 bases stayed unmatched. The CDR3 loop is CASSQGGGQGVLHLHF. DNA for the CDR3: TGCGCCAGCAGCCAAGGGGGCGGACAGGGAGTTTTACACCTCCACTTT.

V gene TRBV7-2 combines with J gene TRBJ2-1; TRBD2 agrees at 10 bases. Germline CDR1 and CDR2: SGHTA and FQGNSA. V lost 0 bases to trimming and J lost 4 bases; unmatched junction nucleotides: 6. The CDR3 is made up of 17 amino acids. The CDR3 nucleotides are TGTGCCAGCAGCTTAGCGGGTAGCGGGGGGACTTACAATGAGCAGTTCTTC. It translates to CASSLAGSGGTYNEQFF.

This clonotype was recorded many times. The genes are TRBV7-3 and TRBJ1-1; weak D call: TRBD1 (6 bases). Germline CDR1 SGHTA, CDR2 FQGTGA. CDR3 size: 13 residues. V lost 4 bases and J lost 8, with 14 bases in between. This CDR3 is CASSSRQDREAFF. Here the CDR3 DNA reads TGTGCCAGCAGCTCTAGACAAGACAGGGAAGCTTTCTTT. Drawing the rest from reference TRBV7-3 and TRBJ1-1, the complete variable domain is GAGVSQTPSNKVTEKGKYVELRCDPISGHTALYWYRQSLGQGPEFLIYFQGTGAADDSGLPNDRFFAVRPEGSVSTLKIQRTERGDSAVYLCASSSRQDREAFFGQGTRLTVV.

The CDR3 nucleotides are TGTGCCAGCAGCAGGGTGGCAACTAATGAAAAACTGTTTTTT. It specifies CASSRVATNEKLFF. This sequence joins TRBV12-3 or TRBV12-4 and TRBJ1-4; a weak D match, TRBD1 (5 bases). The CDR3 runs to 14 residues. Trimming took 6 bases from V and 0 from J, leaving 8 bases between them.

This clonotype was observed at least ten times. The rearrangement joins TRBV15 to TRBJ2-2; D remains unclear. Trimming removed 6 bases from V and 1 base from J, with 6 bases in between. This CDR3 is built from 13 residues. Germline V gene lookup returns CDR1 LNHNV and CDR2 YYDKDF (reference sequence). In nucleotides, the CDR3 is TGTGCCACCAGAGACTTGAACACCGGGGAGCTGTTTTTT. Translation: CATRDLNTGELFF.

The V and J genes are TRBV7-2 and TRBJ1-5; tentatively, D is TRBD1 (5 bases). CDR1 SGHTA and CDR2 FQGNSA come from the germline V gene. The CDR3 loop spans 15 amino acids. V gave up 5 bases and J gave up 4 bases, with 15 bases separating them. CDR3 sequence: CASSPGWGKNQPQHF. The CDR3 nucleotides read TGTGCCAGCAGCCCGGGGTGGGGGAAGAATCAGCCCCAGCATTTT.